What follows are 5 T cell receptor beta chains derived from one specimen sequenced in a study of cytomegalovirus exposure and HLA in healthy donors. A multiplex PCR was run with 60 Vbeta primers and 13 Jbeta primers. Sequencing was performed with immunoSEQ multiplex PCR; in TCRdb, only in-frame clones are kept and a portion is missing. The data contain 210,000 or so clones, roughly 84% of them singletons. The specimen sequenced was PBMCs. These receptors all stem from a human donor in good health.

J is TRBJ1-4 and V is TRBV25-1, with 10 bases fitting TRBD1. CDR3 length: 14 residues. V trimming: 7 bases; J trimming: 8 bases; junction bases outside the gene matches: 7. Germline-derived CDR1 and CDR2 are MGHDK and SYGVNS. The CDR3 DNA follows: TGTGCCAGCATAGCCGGGACAGGGGAAGAAAAACTGTTTTTT. Amino acids: CASIAGTGEEKLFF.

This sequence joins TRBV2 and TRBJ2-4, with D maybe TRBD1 (5 bases). Germline assignment: CDR1 SNHLY and CDR2 FYNNEI. This CDR3 is 16 amino acids long. The V gene lost 5 bases and the J gene lost 0 bases, with 14 bases spanning the gap. CDR3 in amino acids: CASSLDRFLAKNIQYF. The CDR3 region has the DNA TGTGCCAGCAGTCTAGACAGATTCCTAGCCAAAAACATTCAGTACTTC.

This chain links TRBV4-1 with TRBJ2-2, with 10 bases that match TRBD2. This CDR3 is 17 amino acids long. V shed 1 base and J 6 bases; nucleotides not matched to a gene: 8. The germline V gene has CDR1 MGHRA and CDR2 YSYEKL. CDR3 bases: TGCGCCAGCAGCCAAGGGACCGGACTAGCGGCCCCCGGGGAGCTGTTTTTT. Its translation: CASSQGTGLAAPGELFF.

The chain carries TRBV10-3 and TRBJ1-5; D ambiguous. The CDR3 extends over 14 amino acids. Trimming stripped 2 bases from V and 0 bases from J, with 5 bases between. Germline-derived CDR1 and CDR2 are ENHRY and SYGVKD. The CDR3 region is CAISEGISNQPQHF. DNA of the CDR3: TGTGCCATCAGTGAGGGCATTAGCAATCAGCCCCAGCATTTT.

This sequence joins TRBV29-1 and TRBJ2-5, with 10 bases aligning to TRBD1. V dropped 2 bases and J dropped 4; count of bases not matched to a gene: 1. The CDR3 sequence is 13 residues long. Germline V lookup: CDR1 SQVTM, CDR2 ANQGSEA. The CDR3 nucleotides are TGCAGCGTTGAAAGGACAGGGGGAGAGACCCAGTACTTC. It is translated as CSVERTGGETQYF.